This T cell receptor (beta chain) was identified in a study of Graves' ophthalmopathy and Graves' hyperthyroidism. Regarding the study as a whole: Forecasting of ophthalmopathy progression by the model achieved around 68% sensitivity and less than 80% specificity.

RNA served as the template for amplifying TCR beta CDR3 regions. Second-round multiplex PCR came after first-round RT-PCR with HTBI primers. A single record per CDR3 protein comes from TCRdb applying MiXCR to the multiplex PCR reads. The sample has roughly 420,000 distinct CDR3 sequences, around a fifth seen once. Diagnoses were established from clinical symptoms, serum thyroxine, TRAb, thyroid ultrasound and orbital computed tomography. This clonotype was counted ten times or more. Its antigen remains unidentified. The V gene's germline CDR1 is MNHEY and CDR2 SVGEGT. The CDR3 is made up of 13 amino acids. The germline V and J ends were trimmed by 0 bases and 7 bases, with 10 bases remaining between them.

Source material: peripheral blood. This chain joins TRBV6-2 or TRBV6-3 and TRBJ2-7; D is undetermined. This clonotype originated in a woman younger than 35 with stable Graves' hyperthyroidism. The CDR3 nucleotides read TGTGCCAGCAGTTACTCCCACCTGATTGAGCAGTACTTC. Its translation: CASSYSHLIEQYF.